The 9 T cell receptor beta chains given below trace back to one sample, sequenced in a study of blood T cell repertoires in COVID-19. The repertoire was sequenced with immunoSEQ multiplex PCR; TCRdb's copy has only in-frame clones and lacks some. The table shows about 90,000 clones, with around three quarters occurring only once. Sequences were obtained from peripheral blood. The receptor source for this set is a woman in her 70s with acute or convalescent COVID-19.

The V call is TRBV5-6, the J call TRBJ1-6; the D gene is possibly TRBD1 (6 bases). The V end lost 3 bases, the J end lost 5 bases, and 15 bases lay between the germline ends. The CDR3 contains 16 residues. CDR1 and CDR2 from the germline V gene are SGHDT and YYEEEE. The CDR3 loop reads CASSWGTGDNNSPLHF. The DNA of the CDR3 is TGTGCCAGCAGCTGGGGCACCGGGGACAATAATTCACCCCTCCACTTT.

V is TRBV4-3 and J is TRBJ2-2; maybe TRBD2 (6 bases). V lost 3 bases and J 3 bases, leaving 14 bases between the germline ends. The CDR3 is 16 residues long. CDR1 LGHNA and CDR2 YSLEER come from the germline V gene. The CDR3 coding sequence is TGCGCCAGCAGCCAGCCTCGGGGGACCGACACCGGGGAGCTGTTTTTT. It codes for CASSQPRGTDTGELFF.

The chain links TRBV12-3 or TRBV12-4 to TRBJ1-1; D gene ambiguous. This CDR3 has 13 residues. Trimming removed 3 bases at V and 6 bases at J, with 11 bases between. The CDR3 loop is CASSLRVVAEAFF. Written as DNA, the CDR3 is TGTGCCAGCAGTTTGCGGGTAGTAGCTGAAGCTTTCTTT.

This clone was counted a single time. CDR3 in amino acids: CASSVYPVGGSDNEQFF. The CDR3 DNA sequence: TGCGCCAGCAGCGTATATCCTGTAGGGGGCAGCGACAATGAGCAGTTCTTC. The chain carries TRBV5-1 and TRBJ2-1, with 7 nucleotides matching TRBD1. CDR3 length equals 17 residues. V dropped 4 bases and J dropped 5; count of bases not matched to a gene: 15. Germline assignment: CDR1 SGHRS and CDR2 YFSETQ. Complete variable domain (other parts from reference TRBV5-1 and TRBJ2-1): KAGVTQTPRYLIKTRGQQVTLSCSPISGHRSVSWYQQTPGQGLQFLFEYFSETQRNKGNFPGRFSGRQFSNSRSEMNVSTLELGDSALYLCASSVYPVGGSDNEQFFGPGTRLTVL.

The gene calls are TRBV5-4 and TRBJ2-6, with 7 bases matching TRBD1. Germline V gene lookup returns CDR1 SGHNT and CDR2 YYREEE (reference sequence). The CDR3 consists of 18 residues. Trimming at V came to 0 bases and at J to 0 bases, leaving 6 bases not matched to a gene. The CDR3 spells CASSLEPTGSSGANVLTF. The DNA for the CDR3 is TGTGCCAGCAGCTTGGAACCGACAGGGAGCTCTGGGGCCAACGTCCTGACTTTC.

This clone was recorded only once. Other nucleotide sequences from this sample produce the same CDR3. The chain combines TRBV5-1 with TRBJ2-1; 9 bases match TRBD2. The CDR3 loop spans 15 amino acids. Looked up from germline, CDR1 is SGHRS and CDR2 is YFSETQ. V was clipped by 3 bases and J by 3 bases; unmatched bases: 4. CDR3 sequence (DNA): TGCGCCAGCAGCTCTAGCGGGACCGACTACAATGAGCAGTTCTTC. This translates into CASSSSGTDYNEQFF.

V usage is TRBV28 and J usage is TRBJ1-6, with D perhaps matching TRBD1 (5 bases). The CDR3 consists of 14 residues. Trimming stripped 5 bases from V and 8 bases from J, with 13 bases between. Looked up from germline, CDR1 is MDHEN and CDR2 is SYDVKM. The CDR3 is CASSSPGRYSPLHF. The CDR3 DNA sequence: TGTGCCAGCAGTAGCCCAGGGAGGTATTCACCCCTCCACTTT.

J is TRBJ2-3 and V is TRBV7-9, with 8 bases fitting TRBD2. V was pared by 5 bases and J by 1 base, with 5 bases of the junction left unmatched. CDR3 length: 15 amino acids. CDR1 is SEHNR, CDR2 FQNEAQ, per germline (reference sequence). The CDR3 bases are TGTGCCAGCAGCCTCCCGGGACTAGGCACAGATACGCAGTATTTT. This encodes CASSLPGLGTDTQYF.

The chain employs TRBV28 and TRBJ2-7; a weak D match, TRBD1 (6 bases). Per germline, CDR1 MDHEN and CDR2 SYDVKM. The CDR3 spans 19 residues. Deletions cut 1 base from V and 2 bases from J, with 24 bases between. CDR3: CASSLFFKVGTHKAYEQYF. The CDR3 DNA is TGTGCCAGCAGTTTATTTTTTAAGGTCGGGACACATAAGGCCTACGAGCAGTACTTC.